This T cell receptor beta chain was profiled in a study of beta chain features in type 1 diabetes. Study results and caveats: Researchers report that Type 1 diabetes patients had moderately but significantly shorter TCRB CDR3s across all four CD4+ subsets.

The J segment lost 6 bases and the V segment lost 10 bases, leaving 8 bases of the junction unmatched. The CDR3 has 14 amino acids. Germline V gene data show CDR1 as SGHTA and CDR2 as FQGNSA. Of the isolated RNA, all was reverse transcribed, and so the sequenced material was expressed TCRB transcripts. Method: immunoSEQ multiplex PCR; TCRdb's copy keeps in-frame clones and lacks some. The repertoire holds 150,000 to 200,000 clones, with around 7.9% as singletons. This clone occurred many times. What it binds is unknown. The sequence was collected from a man aged 18 to 35 with type 1 diabetes. The V gene is TRBV7-2, the J gene TRBJ2-1; 11 positions agree with TRBD2. Sample: central memory CD4+ T cells from blood. DNA for the CDR3: TGTGCCACCGGGACTAGCGGATACGTCAATGAGCAGTTCTTC. Its translation is CATGTSGYVNEQFF.